This T cell receptor (beta chain) was found in a study of T cell repertoires in cytomegalovirus infection. CDR1 is LNHDA and CDR2 is SQIVND in the germline V gene (reference sequence). V lost 3 bases to trimming and J lost 6 bases, with 14 bases between them. The CDR3 has 14 amino acids. MiXCR was run by TCRdb on the reads, yielding one entry per CDR3 protein. The table includes about 740,000 distinct CDR3 sequences, 30% to 35% detected once. This clonotype was counted only a few times. Its target is not known. General study results and limits: Summed public TCR beta family frequency identified CMV carriers bearing the relevant HLA.

J is TRBJ1-1 and V is TRBV19; D remains unclear. The receptor comes from a human donor in good health (CMV status not recorded). Some clones in this sample may be carry-over from other donors' samples. The material sequenced was cultured PBMCs, taken from culture after CMV antigen stimulation. This chain's CDR3 is CASSMIGIVAEAFF. The CDR3 DNA follows: TGTGCCAGTAGTATGATAGGGATCGTCGCTGAAGCTTTCTTT.